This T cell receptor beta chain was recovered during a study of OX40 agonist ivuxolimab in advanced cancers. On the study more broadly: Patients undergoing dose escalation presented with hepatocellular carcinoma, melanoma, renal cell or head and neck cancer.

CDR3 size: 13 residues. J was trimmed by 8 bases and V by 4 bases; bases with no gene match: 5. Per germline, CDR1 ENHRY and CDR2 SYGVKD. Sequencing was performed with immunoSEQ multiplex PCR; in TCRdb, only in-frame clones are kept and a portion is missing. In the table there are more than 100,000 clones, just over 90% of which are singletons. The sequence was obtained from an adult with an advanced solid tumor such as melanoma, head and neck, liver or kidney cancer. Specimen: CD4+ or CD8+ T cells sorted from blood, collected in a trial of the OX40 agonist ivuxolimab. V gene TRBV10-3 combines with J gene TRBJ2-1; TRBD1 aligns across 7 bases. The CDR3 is CAISGATGDEQFF. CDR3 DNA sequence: TGTGCCATCAGTGGAGCCACAGGGGATGAGCAGTTCTTC.